One sample yielded the 28 T cell receptor beta chains listed below, sequenced in a study of cytotoxic CD8 clonotypes in ibrutinib-treated CLL. Method: immunoSEQ multiplex PCR; TCRdb's copy keeps in-frame clones and lacks some. The table records some 200,000 clones, 79% of them present only once. Material: PBMCs, obtained after 12 months of ibrutinib treatment. These receptors were collected from a human donor with chronic lymphocytic leukemia.

The V and J genes are TRBV7-2 and TRBJ2-3; 9 bases are shared with TRBD2. Per germline, CDR1 SGHTA and CDR2 FQGNSA. This CDR3 is 18 amino acids long. V shed 0 bases, J shed 1 base, and the junction held 8 bases outside the gene matches. As DNA, the CDR3 is TGTGCCAGCAGCTTAGCGCGGGGCAGCGGGGGGCGCACAGATACGCAGTATTTT. Protein: CASSLARGSGGRTDTQYF.

The chain has TRBV6-7 and TRBJ2-5; D not certain. TRBV6-7 is an ORF for which the function is uncertain. This CDR3 is 13 amino acids long. Trimming removed 4 bases from V and 0 bases from J, with 6 bases in between. For the CDR3, the DNA is TGTGCCAGCAGTTTTAGGTACCAAGAGACCCAGTACTTC. The encoded protein is CASSFRYQETQYF.

This clone was picked up many times. The J gene is TRBJ1-2, the V gene TRBV2; D unresolved. Germline loops: CDR1 SNHLY, CDR2 FYNNEI. The CDR3 is 14 residues long. The ends were cut back, 6 bases at V and 0 bases at J, with 11 bases in the middle. CDR3 coding DNA: TGTGCCAGCAGGATAGGAGTTACTAACTATGGCTACACCTTC. Protein: CASRIGVTNYGYTF.

The chain uses TRBV28 and TRBJ1-2, with TRBD1 identical over 9 bases. V was clipped by 6 bases and J by 8 bases; unmatched bases: 13. This CDR3 is 15 amino acids long. CDR1 and CDR2 (germline): MDHEN, SYDVKM. The CDR3 nucleotides read TGTGCCAGCAGATTAACGACCGGGACAGGGCTGGGCTACACCTTC. It translates to CASRLTTGTGLGYTF.

This chain links TRBV9 with TRBJ1-1; D is unclear. This CDR3 is 15 amino acids long. Germline CDR1 and CDR2: SGDLS and YYNGEE. V shed 3 bases and J shed 3 bases, with 15 bases lying between them. The CDR3 DNA is TGTGCCAGCAGCGGTACCGGGTATTCGGACACTGAAGCTTTCTTT. As protein: CASSGTGYSDTEAFF.

This clone was recorded at least ten times. CDR3 nucleotides: TGTGCCAGCAGTTCCCCCGACAGGGATGGCTACACCTTC. It specifies CASSSPDRDGYTF. This sequence joins TRBV28 and TRBJ1-2, with 7 bases identical to TRBD1. Germline V gene sequence: CDR1 MDHEN, CDR2 SYDVKM. V dropped 4 bases and J dropped 6; count of bases not matched to a gene: 5. CDR3 size: 13 residues.

DNA of the CDR3: TGTGCCAGCAGGGGACTAGCGGGAGCGGAGACCCAGTACTTC. It specifies CASRGLAGAETQYF. The J gene is TRBJ2-5, the V gene TRBV2; 14 nucleotides align to TRBD2. V trimming: 6 bases; J trimming: 5 bases; junction bases outside the gene matches: 2. The CDR3 spans 14 residues. Germline V lookup: CDR1 SNHLY, CDR2 FYNNEI.

The table lists this clone with a count of one. The CDR3 DNA is TGTGCCAGCAGTGGGGGACAGCTAAAAAGGGGCTACACCTTC. Amino acid sequence: CASSGGQLKRGYTF. The V call is TRBV2, the J call TRBJ1-2, with 7 bases that match TRBD1. The V segment lost 4 bases and the J segment 8 bases; nucleotides outside the gene matches: 10. Germline V lookup: CDR1 SNHLY, CDR2 FYNNEI. The CDR3 spans 14 residues. The variable domain in full, completed from reference TRBV2 and TRBJ1-2, reads EPEVTQTPSHQVTQMGQEVILRCVPISNHLYFYWYRQILGQKVEFLVSFYNNEISEKSEIFDDQFSVERPDGSNFTLKIRSTKLEDSAMYFCASSGGQLKRGYTFGSGTRLTVV.

The rearrangement links TRBV2 to TRBJ2-7; D not certain. CDR1 SNHLY and CDR2 FYNNEI come from the germline V gene. The CDR3 sequence is 12 residues long. The V and J ends lost 6 bases and 2 bases respectively, with 8 bases between them. CDR3 protein: CASRAGTYEQYF. The DNA of the CDR3 is TGTGCCAGCAGGGCAGGTACCTACGAGCAGTACTTC.

This chain links TRBV5-4 with TRBJ2-5; D is unclear. There are 13 residues in the CDR3. V lost 0 bases and J lost 2, with 5 bases in between. The germline CDR1 and CDR2 sequences are SGHNT and YYREEE (reference sequence). The CDR3 loop reads CASSLDLQETQYF. CDR3 coding DNA: TGTGCCAGCAGCTTGGACCTTCAAGAGACCCAGTACTTC. Full variable domain (missing parts from reference TRBV5-4 and TRBJ2-5): ETGVTQSPTHLIKTRGQQVTLRCSSQSGHNTVSWYQQALGQGPQFIFQYYREEENGRGNFPPRFSGLQFPNYSSELNVNALELDDSALYLCASSLDLQETQYFGPGTRLLVL.

The rearrangement joins TRBV19 to TRBJ2-3, with D possibly being TRBD1 or TRBD2 (6 bases each). Germline V gene sequence: CDR1 LNHDA, CDR2 SQIVND (reference sequence). The CDR3 has 15 amino acids. The ends were cut back, 4 bases at V and 5 bases at J, with 16 bases in the middle. The CDR3 loop reads CASSRRAGVGDTQYF. In nucleotides, the CDR3 is TGTGCCAGTAGTAGGAGGGCAGGGGTGGGAGATACGCAGTATTTT.

The chain is built from TRBV7-9 and TRBJ2-3; a weak D match, TRBD2 (5 bases). CDR1 and CDR2 from the germline V gene are SEHNR and FQNEAQ (reference sequence). The V end lost 5 bases, the J end lost 3 bases, and 6 bases lay between the germline ends. This CDR3 spans 12 amino acids. The CDR3 loop reads CASSPGTDTQYF. DNA of the CDR3: TGTGCCAGCAGCCCGGGGACAGATACGCAGTATTTT.

The chain links TRBV10-3 to TRBJ2-3; D unclear. Germline CDR1 ENHRY, CDR2 SYGVKD. CDR3 length equals 17 residues. V shed 2 bases and J shed 2 bases, with 17 bases lying between them. CDR3 bases: TGTGCCATCAGTGAGATAGTGCTTATCCCCCTCACAGATACGCAGTATTTT. It specifies CAISEIVLIPLTDTQYF.

The chain carries TRBV5-1 and TRBJ1-1; 7 nucleotides line up with TRBD1. The germline gives CDR1 SGHRS, CDR2 YFSETQ. V shed 4 bases and J 4 bases; nucleotides not matched to a gene: 7. This CDR3 spans 14 amino acids. CDR3 in DNA: TGCGCCAGCAGCCCGACAGGGAGTGCCACTGAAGCTTTCTTT. Protein product: CASSPTGSATEAFF.

The chain carries TRBV6-5 and TRBJ1-1; D may be TRBD1 (5 bases). CDR3 length equals 14 residues. Germline CDR1 and CDR2: MNHEY and SVGAGI. V gave up 6 bases and J gave up 1 base, with 12 bases separating them. The CDR3 loop reads CASSAQERNTEAFF. The CDR3 DNA is TGTGCCAGCAGCGCACAGGAGAGGAACACTGAAGCTTTCTTT.

The chain couples TRBV6-1 to TRBJ1-5, with D maybe TRBD1 (6 bases). Germline V lookup: CDR1 MNHNS, CDR2 SASEGT. V gave up 0 bases and J gave up 9 bases, with 15 bases separating them. The CDR3 runs 15 residues. CDR3 residues: CASSEAWAGARPQHF. CDR3 DNA sequence: TGTGCCAGCAGTGAAGCGTGGGCAGGGGCCCGGCCCCAGCATTTT.

This chain connects TRBV27 to TRBJ1-4; 10 bases match TRBD1. Trimming took 8 bases from V and 6 from J; bases not matched to a gene: 3. Germline CDR1 reads MNHEY; CDR2 reads SMNVEV (reference sequence). The CDR3 runs to 13 residues. The CDR3 DNA sequence: TGTGCCAGCTTGGGGACAGGGGATGAAAAACTGTTTTTT. Translated: CASLGTGDEKLFF.

The rearrangement links TRBV15 to TRBJ1-5; D is ambiguous. The germline V gene encodes CDR1 LNHNV and CDR2 YYDKDF (reference sequence). There are 15 residues in the CDR3. Trimming stripped 4 bases from V and 4 bases from J, with 14 bases between. The chain's CDR3 is CATSTTPGINQPQHF. DNA of the CDR3: TGTGCCACCAGCACGACGCCCGGAATAAATCAGCCCCAGCATTTT.

Worth noting for this clone: At one of its ends the junction is not consistent with the germline gene, which may arise from a read error. The chain carries TRBV28 and TRBJ1-4; 7 positions match TRBD1. The germline CDR1 and CDR2 sequences are MDHEN and SYDVKM. This CDR3 is 14 amino acids long. CDR3 in amino acids: CASSLIAYPKDRTF. In DNA form, the CDR3 reads TGTGCCAGCAGTTTAATCGCCTATCCCAAGGACAGGACTTTT.

J is TRBJ1-1 and V is TRBV12-5; D not resolved. The CDR3 has 13 residues. In germline, CDR1 is LGHNT, CDR2 FRNRAP. V was cut by 2 bases and J by 1 base, with 5 bases left in between. In DNA form, the CDR3 reads TGTGCTAGTGGTTTGAGAGAGAACACTGAAGCTTTCTTT. Protein sequence: CASGLRENTEAFF.

V usage is TRBV5-1 and J usage is TRBJ1-3; D uncertain. Germline V lookup: CDR1 SGHRS, CDR2 YFSETQ. Deletions cut 3 bases from V and 5 bases from J, with 15 bases between. CDR3 size: 15 residues. DNA for the CDR3: TGCGCCAGCAGCTACCGGACTGCCCCGAGAAACACCATATATTTT. It yields the protein CASSYRTAPRNTIYF.

CDR3 bases: TGTGCCTGGAGTGTAGGGGGAGCTTCCGATACGCAGTATTTT. Its translation is CAWSVGGASDTQYF. This sequence joins TRBV30 and TRBJ2-3; tentatively, D is TRBD1 (6 bases). The length of the CDR3 is 14 residues. V gave up 0 bases and J gave up 6 bases, with 13 bases separating them. The germline V gene encodes CDR1 GTSNPN and CDR2 SVGIG (reference sequence). Using reference TRBV30 and TRBJ2-3 for the parts outside the CDR3, the full variable domain is SQTIHQWPATLVQPVGSPLSLECTVEGTSNPNLYWYRQAAGRGLQLLFYSVGIGQISSEVPQNLSASRPQDRQFILSSKKLLLSDSGFYLCAWSVGGASDTQYFGPGTRLTVL.

V usage is TRBV6-1 and J usage is TRBJ2-7; a weak D match, TRBD1 (5 bases). Germline loops: CDR1 MNHNS, CDR2 SASEGT. Trimming stripped 6 bases from V and 1 base from J, with 10 bases between. The CDR3 loop spans 13 amino acids. The CDR3 DNA sequence: TGTGCCAGCAGGGCAGGGAAGTCCTACGAGCAGTACTTC. This sequence encodes CASRAGKSYEQYF.

This clone has more than one count but fewer than ten. The chain combines TRBV5-8 with TRBJ2-7; D gene ambiguous. The CDR3 loop spans 14 amino acids. Germline CDR1 reads SGHTS; CDR2 reads YDEGEE. V gave up 4 bases and J gave up 3 bases, with 14 bases separating them. The DNA for the CDR3 is TGTGCCAGCAGCCTTCTGGTCGTGGTCTACGAGCAGTACTTC. It translates to CASSLLVVVYEQYF. Full variable domain (remainder filled in from reference TRBV5-8 and TRBJ2-7): EAGVTQSPTHLIKTRGQQATLRCSPISGHTSVYWYQQALGLGLQFLLWYDEGEERNRGNFPPRFSGRQFPNYSSELNVNALELEDSALYLCASSLLVVVYEQYFGPGTRLTVT.

This chain links TRBV9 with TRBJ2-2; a weak D match, TRBD2 (5 bases). Trimming shortened V by 4 bases and J by 0 bases, and 13 bases separated the two germline ends. The CDR3 has 16 residues. Germline V gene lookup returns CDR1 SGDLS and CDR2 YYNGEE. The CDR3 loop reads CASSPRGDSNTGELFF. In nucleotides, the CDR3 is TGTGCCAGCAGCCCTCGGGGAGATTCGAACACCGGGGAGCTGTTTTTT.

V usage is TRBV5-1 and J usage is TRBJ2-7; unclear D gene. Per the germline V gene, CDR1 is SGHRS and CDR2 is YFSETQ. V was clipped by 0 bases and J by 5 bases, with 12 bases between them. The CDR3 consists of 14 residues. The chain's CDR3 is CASSLAGPINEQYF. CDR3 coding DNA: TGCGCCAGCAGCTTGGCCGGACCTATCAACGAGCAGTACTTC.

The chain joins TRBV6-5 to TRBJ1-1; 8 bases are a match to TRBD1. Per germline, CDR1 MNHEY and CDR2 SVGAGI. V dropped 2 bases and J dropped 1; count of bases not matched to a gene: 3. The CDR3 length is 15 residues. The CDR3 loop reads CASSYQDRGNTEAFF. CDR3 nucleotides: TGTGCCAGCAGTTACCAAGACAGGGGGAACACTGAAGCTTTCTTT.

With respect to this clone: Other DNA sequences in the same sample also yield this CDR3. The DNA for the CDR3 is TGTGCCTGGAGTGTAGGCCAGACCTACGAGCAGTACTTC. It translates to CAWSVGQTYEQYF. The J gene is TRBJ2-7, the V gene TRBV30; no clear D gene. V shed 0 bases and J shed 2 bases, with 8 bases lying between them. This CDR3 has 13 amino acids. Germline CDR1 is GTSNPN and CDR2 is SVGIG (reference sequence).